The 10 T cell receptor beta chains in this list originate from one sample, sequenced in a study of shared clonotypes between healthy human individuals. The assay was immunoSEQ multiplex PCR, and TCRdb's table has in-frame clones only and misses some. This sample has some 980,000 clones, with approximately 76% found just once. The specimen was memory CD4+ T cells sorted from blood. The subset here: CD45RA-negative fraction. The receptor set was obtained from a man younger than 30 in good health.

V is TRBV6-5 and J is TRBJ2-1; TRBD1 agrees at 8 bases. The germline gives CDR1 MNHEY, CDR2 SVGAGI. V was clipped by 0 bases and J by 8 bases; unmatched bases: 3. CDR3 length: 14 amino acids. For the CDR3, the DNA is TGTGCCAGCAGTTACTCGACAGGGGACGATGAGCAGTTCTTC. Amino acid sequence: CASSYSTGDDEQFF.

This chain links TRBV28 with TRBJ2-3; D possibly corresponds to TRBD1 (6 bases). Germline CDR1 and CDR2: MDHEN and SYDVKM. Trimming stripped 7 bases from V and 6 bases from J, with 17 bases between. The CDR3 length is 14 residues. CDR3: CASTLRSGEDTQYF. In DNA form, the CDR3 reads TGTGCCAGCACCCTGAGGTCAGGGGAGGATACGCAGTATTTT.

This sequence joins TRBV5-1 and TRBJ1-2; 7 bases agree with TRBD1. The germline gives CDR1 SGHRS, CDR2 YFSETQ. The CDR3 covers 14 residues. The V segment lost 9 bases and the J segment 0 bases; nucleotides outside the gene matches: 8. CDR3 protein: CATRGTAANYGYTF. The CDR3 nucleotides are TGCGCCACCCGAGGGACAGCCGCTAACTATGGCTACACCTTC.

The gene calls are TRBV23-1 and TRBJ1-1; 12 nucleotides agree with TRBD1. TRBV23-1 is flagged as an ORF with uncertain function. The CDR3 is made up of 22 amino acids. The V and J ends lost 5 bases and 5 bases, in that order; junction bases with no gene match: 27. In DNA form, the CDR3 reads TGCGCCAGCAGTAGTACAACGCCGGGACAGGGGGCGCGTACTACGCAAGGAACTGAAGCTTTCTTT. It encodes CASSSTTPGQGARTTQGTEAFF.

V is TRBV6-4 and J is TRBJ2-1, with 7 bases that match TRBD2. Trimming cost V 5 bases and J 6 bases; bases outside gene matches: 10. This CDR3 spans 15 amino acids. CDR1 is MRHNA, CDR2 SNTAGT, per germline. CDR3 in amino acids: CASSSLADGTNEQFF. In DNA form, the CDR3 reads TGTGCCAGCAGTAGTCTAGCGGACGGAACCAATGAGCAGTTCTTC.

As concerns this clone: This sample includes further DNA sequences coding for the same CDR3. The chain links TRBV29-1 to TRBJ2-7; D is undetermined. The V end was cut by 4 bases, the J end by 4 bases, with 8 bases between. The CDR3 totals 11 residues. Per the germline V gene, CDR1 is SQVTM and CDR2 is ANQGSEA. CDR3 sequence: CSVVSVYEQYF. CDR3 DNA sequence: TGCAGCGTTGTTTCAGTTTACGAGCAGTACTTC.

In its sample, this clone was seen once. As DNA, the CDR3 is TGTGCCAGTAGTATTTCTATGGGTCAGCCCCAGCATTTT. The encoded protein is CASSISMGQPQHF. The J gene is TRBJ1-5, the V gene TRBV19; D unclear. In germline, CDR1 is LNHDA, CDR2 SQIVND (reference sequence). V was pared by 3 bases and J by 6 bases, with 9 bases between. This CDR3 has 13 residues.

The rearrangement uses TRBV5-6 and TRBJ1-1; D might be TRBD1 (5 bases). Per the germline V gene, CDR1 is SGHDT and CDR2 is YYEEEE. Trimming stripped 2 bases from V and 4 bases from J, with 12 bases between. This CDR3 region has 14 residues. This CDR3 is CASSLLGGSTEAFF. The CDR3 coding sequence is TGTGCCAGCAGCTTACTTGGGGGTAGCACTGAAGCTTTCTTT.

This chain joins TRBV18 and TRBJ1-1, with TRBD1 matching 11 bases. Germline V gives CDR1 KGHSH, CDR2 LQKENI. The V and J ends lost 8 bases and 4 bases, in that order; junction bases with no gene match: 9. The CDR3 spans 15 residues. For the CDR3, the DNA is TGTGCCAGCCCTCCGACCGGGACAGGGGGCACTGAAGCTTTCTTT. Translation: CASPPTGTGGTEAFF.

This chain uses TRBV15 with TRBJ2-1, with D maybe TRBD2 (6 bases). Per germline, CDR1 LNHNV and CDR2 YYDKDF (reference sequence). This CDR3 comprises 14 residues. V was pared by 0 bases and J by 7 bases, with 10 bases between. The CDR3 DNA is TGTGCCACCAGCAGAGATCAGCGGGCGAATGAGCAGTTCTTC. Translating it yields CATSRDQRANEQFF.